The 14 T cell receptor beta chains given below trace back to one sample, sequenced in a study of T-cell memory formation after mild COVID-19. TCRdb fed the 5' RACE reads into MiXCR, producing one record per CDR3 protein. This sample yields roughly 350,000 distinct CDR3 sequences, of which around 15% are seen a single time; approximately 22% belongs to the top ten. Sequencing was carried out using PBMCs or a T cell subset sorted from them (not recorded which). The receptors were sampled from a man younger than 35 who had mild COVID-19 (a few samples of this study predate the infection). Cell type and time point are not known.

This clonotype appeared a few times. The rearrangement joins TRBV27 to TRBJ2-3, with D hard to call. The CDR3 contains 12 residues. Germline CDR1 MNHEY, CDR2 SMNVEV (reference sequence). V dropped 5 bases and J dropped 9 bases, with 12 bases sitting between them. The CDR3 DNA reads as TGTGCCAGCAGTCCCGGACCTGAGACGCAGTATTTT. It is translated as CASSPGPETQYF.

This chain uses TRBV7-8 with TRBJ1-5; D is ambiguous. V shed 1 base and J shed 6 bases, with 10 bases lying between them. Germline CDR1 SGHVS, CDR2 FQNEAQ. The CDR3 runs to 14 residues. In DNA, the CDR3 is TGTGCCAGCAGCTTAGGGCTATGGGGTCAGCCCCAGCATTTT. It specifies CASSLGLWGQPQHF.

This clonotype occurred many times. The chain carries TRBV5-8 and TRBJ2-1; a possible D gene is TRBD2 (6 bases). V was clipped by 1 base and J by 4 bases, with 12 bases between them. The CDR3 length is 15 residues. CDR1 is SGHTS, CDR2 YDEGEE, per germline. DNA for the CDR3: TGTGCCAGCAGCTTGCTAGCGATCGGATACAATGAGCAGTTCTTC. It translates to CASSLLAIGYNEQFF.

J is TRBJ1-1 and V is TRBV4-2, with D tentatively TRBD1 (5 bases). The CDR3 extends over 18 amino acids. Germline CDR1 is LGHNA and CDR2 is YNFKEQ. Deletions cut 4 bases from V and 0 bases from J, with 21 bases between. The DNA of the CDR3 is TGTGCCAGCAGCCCCCATCCCCAGGGAAATCCCATGAACACTGAAGCTTTCTTT. Its translation is CASSPHPQGNPMNTEAFF.

This clonotype appeared a few times. V usage is TRBV5-1 and J usage is TRBJ2-3; unclear D gene. The germline V gene encodes CDR1 SGHRS and CDR2 YFSETQ. The CDR3 spans 13 residues. V dropped 2 bases and J dropped 4 bases, with 8 bases sitting between them. Here the CDR3 DNA reads TGCGCCAGCAGCTTTGAAACTCCAGATACGCAGTATTTT. Protein: CASSFETPDTQYF.

V is TRBV7-9 and J is TRBJ1-6, with D possibly TRBD1 on 6 matching bases. Germline-derived CDR1 and CDR2 are SEHNR and FQNEAQ (reference sequence). Between the trimmed V and J ends, which lost 10 bases and 7 bases, there was a span of 20 bases. The CDR3 runs 15 residues. CDR3 nucleotide sequence: TGTGCCATCCCCTGGGGGGCAGGAGGAAATTCACCCCTCCACTTT. It is translated as CAIPWGAGGNSPLHF.

This clonotype appeared a few times. The chain has TRBV5-1 and TRBJ2-1; TRBD2 is a possible D gene (6 bases). Germline CDR1 is SGHRS and CDR2 is YFSETQ. This CDR3 spans 16 amino acids. With 0 bases removed from V and 4 bases from J, the gap between germline ends came to 14 bases. The CDR3 loop reads CASSLGLGLPYNEQFF. CDR3 DNA sequence: TGCGCCAGCAGCTTGGGGTTGGGACTCCCATACAATGAGCAGTTCTTC.

This clonotype was counted only a few times. The rearrangement links TRBV29-1 to TRBJ1-1, with 7 bases that match TRBD1. CDR3 length: 14 amino acids. In germline, CDR1 is SQVTM, CDR2 ANQGSEA. Trimming removed 0 bases from V and 5 bases from J; junction bases left unmatched: 6. The CDR3 DNA is TGCAGCGTTGAAGATACAGGGGCGAGGACTGAAGCTTTCTTT. Protein sequence: CSVEDTGARTEAFF.

This clonotype was picked up a small number of times. The CDR3 bases are TGTGCCAGCAGCTTAGTTCTAACGGGGGCGGTCCAAGAGACCCAGTACTTC. Protein sequence: CASSLVLTGAVQETQYF. The V call is TRBV11-2, the J call TRBJ2-5; D tentatively fits TRBD1 or TRBD2 (6 bases each). Per the germline V gene, CDR1 is SGHAT and CDR2 is FQNNGV. The CDR3 loop spans 17 amino acids. The ends were cut back, 1 base at V and 1 base at J, with 16 bases in the middle.

This clonotype was found many times. The chain recombines TRBV20-1 with TRBJ2-5; 12 bases are a match to TRBD2. The germline V gene encodes CDR1 DFQATT and CDR2 SNEGSKA (reference sequence). The CDR3 consists of 14 residues. The junction had 1 base not matched to a gene; V was cut back by 1 base and J by 4 bases. CDR3 protein: CSARGLAGVETQYF. CDR3 DNA: TGCAGTGCTAGAGGACTAGCGGGGGTAGAGACCCAGTACTTC.

This clonotype was seen a handful of times. This rearrangement joins TRBV12-3 or TRBV12-4 to TRBJ2-2, with D unclear. The CDR3 covers 14 residues. Trimming removed 6 bases from V and 3 bases from J, with 11 bases in between. The chain's CDR3 is CASSPRRDTGELFF. CDR3 DNA: TGTGCCAGCAGCCCCCGTAGGGACACCGGGGAGCTGTTTTTT.

This chain joins TRBV6-5 and TRBJ2-3; possibly TRBD2 for D (7 bases). CDR3 length: 15 residues. Germline CDR1 reads MNHEY; CDR2 reads SVGAGI. The ends were cut back, 2 bases at V and 3 bases at J, with 12 bases in the middle. CDR3 DNA: TGTGCCAGCAGTTACGGCGGGGGCCCTACAGATACGCAGTATTTT. This encodes CASSYGGGPTDTQYF.

The chain uses TRBV6-2 or TRBV6-3 and TRBJ2-3; 10 positions agree with TRBD1. Per the germline V gene, CDR1 is MNHEY and CDR2 is SVGEGT. After removal of 7 bases from V and 2 bases from J, the junction contained 12 bases not matched to a gene. The CDR3 length is 17 residues. The CDR3 DNA reads TGTGCCAGCATGGATCCACGGACAGGGGGGACCACAGATACGCAGTATTTT. Amino acids: CASMDPRTGGTTDTQYF.

This clonotype was observed a few times. The CDR3 DNA reads as TGCAGCGTTGTTCGGACAGCTAACACTGAAGCTTTCTTT. Its protein product is CSVVRTANTEAFF. The chain links TRBV29-1 to TRBJ1-1; the D gene is possibly TRBD1 (6 bases). The V and J ends lost 4 bases and 2 bases respectively, with 11 bases between them. The CDR3 covers 13 residues. Germline V CDR1 and CDR2: SQVTM, ANQGSEA.